The 8 T cell receptor beta chains presented below share a single source sample, sequenced in a study of memory CD4+ T cells and cytomegalovirus serostatus. Single viable CD3+CD4+CD8-CD45RO+ cells were sorted as the memory CD4+ T cells. Data came from immunoSEQ multiplex PCR; TCRdb stores just in-frame clones and leaves some out. The data show 30,000 to 50,000 clones, with approximately 78% seen just once and approximately 0.78% held by the top ten. The source material was memory CD4+ T cells from blood. Receptor source: an adult in good health and CMV-seronegative.

The chain uses TRBV6-1 and TRBJ2-3; 9 bases are shared with TRBD1. V shed 1 base and J 1 base; nucleotides not matched to a gene: 0. The germline gives CDR1 MNHNS, CDR2 SASEGT. This CDR3 contains 15 residues. The CDR3 bases are TGTGCCAGCAGTGAAGACAGGGGGCGCACAGATACGCAGTATTTT. Protein product: CASSEDRGRTDTQYF.

This clone is classed as medium-sized. The genes are TRBV30 and TRBJ1-3, with a tentative D call TRBD1 (5 bases). Trimming shortened V by 1 base and J by 0 bases, and 10 bases separated the two germline ends. Germline loops: CDR1 GTSNPN, CDR2 SVGIG (reference sequence). This CDR3 has 15 residues. The chain's CDR3 is CAWSEDSLSGNTIYF. CDR3 coding DNA: TGTGCCTGGAGTGAAGACAGCCTCTCTGGAAACACCATATATTTT.

The chain links TRBV19 to TRBJ1-4, with 12 bases identical to TRBD1. This CDR3 spans 16 amino acids. Per the germline V gene, CDR1 is LNHDA and CDR2 is SQIVND (reference sequence). V was pared by 5 bases and J by 8 bases, with 9 bases of the junction left unmatched. CDR3 residues: CASSSGQGARREKLFF. For the CDR3, the DNA is TGTGCCAGTAGTTCGGGACAGGGGGCTCGGCGGGAAAAACTGTTTTTT.

The V call is TRBV6-5, the J call TRBJ1-1, with TRBD1 matching 7 bases. Germline V lookup: CDR1 MNHEY, CDR2 SVGAGI. The CDR3 runs 14 residues. With V trimmed by 7 bases and J by 4 bases, 9 bases remained unmatched. CDR3 sequence: CASKEGGFGTEAFF. In DNA, the CDR3 is TGTGCCAGCAAAGAAGGGGGCTTTGGCACTGAAGCTTTCTTT.

The V call is TRBV11-2, the J call TRBJ2-3; TRBD2 matches at 11 bases. In germline, CDR1 is SGHAT, CDR2 FQNNGV. V shed 1 base and J 4 bases; nucleotides not matched to a gene: 7. CDR3 length equals 17 residues. Here the CDR3 DNA reads TGTGCCAGCAGCTTAGTTTTAGCGGGGGGGGTTGCAGATACGCAGTATTTT. Its translation: CASSLVLAGGVADTQYF.

This chain joins TRBV5-4 and TRBJ2-3; 8 nucleotides line up with TRBD2. CDR1 and CDR2 from the germline V gene are SGHNT and YYREEE (reference sequence). The V segment lost 4 bases and the J segment 5 bases; nucleotides outside the gene matches: 9. The CDR3 extends over 15 amino acids. CDR3 residues: CASSGRGGHVDTQYF. CDR3 nucleotide sequence: TGTGCCAGCAGCGGACGGGGGGGGCATGTAGATACGCAGTATTTT.

On this clone: Other DNA sequences in the same sample also yield this CDR3. The chain joins TRBV10-3 to TRBJ2-7, with 9 bases matching TRBD1. Per germline, CDR1 ENHRY and CDR2 SYGVKD. The length of the CDR3 is 14 residues. Trimming at V came to 6 bases and at J to 3 bases, leaving 6 bases not matched to a gene. This chain's CDR3 is CAISDRDRVYEQYF. CDR3 nucleotide sequence: TGTGCCATCAGCGACCGGGACAGGGTCTACGAGCAGTACTTC.

CDR3 sequence: CASSRANYGYTF. The DNA for the CDR3 is TGTGCCAGCAGCAGAGCTAACTATGGCTACACCTTC. The chain uses TRBV7-2 and TRBJ1-2; no clear D. Per germline, CDR1 SGHTA and CDR2 FQGNSA. V was cut by 5 bases and J by 0 bases, with 4 bases left in between. The CDR3 is made up of 12 amino acids.